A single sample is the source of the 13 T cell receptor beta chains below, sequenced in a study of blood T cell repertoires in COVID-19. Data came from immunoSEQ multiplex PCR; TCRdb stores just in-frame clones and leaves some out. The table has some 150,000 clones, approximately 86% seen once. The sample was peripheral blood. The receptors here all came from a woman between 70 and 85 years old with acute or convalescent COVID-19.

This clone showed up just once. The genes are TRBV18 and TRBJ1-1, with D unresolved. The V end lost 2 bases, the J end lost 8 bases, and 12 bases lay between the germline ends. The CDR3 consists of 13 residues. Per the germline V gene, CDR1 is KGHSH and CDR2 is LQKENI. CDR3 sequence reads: CASSPYAGSEAFF. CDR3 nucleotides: TGTGCCAGCTCACCATATGCGGGCTCCGAAGCTTTCTTT.

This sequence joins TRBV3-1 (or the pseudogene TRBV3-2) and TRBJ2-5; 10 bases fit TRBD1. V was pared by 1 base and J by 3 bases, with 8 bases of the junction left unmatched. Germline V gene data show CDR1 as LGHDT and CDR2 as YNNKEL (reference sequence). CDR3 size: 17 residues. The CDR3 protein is CASSQGDRGGSEETQYF. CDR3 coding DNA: TGTGCCAGCAGCCAAGGGGACAGGGGAGGTTCGGAAGAGACCCAGTACTTC.

CDR3 sequence (DNA): TGTGCCAGCAGCCAAGGCGCCCTAAGCTCCTACGAGCAGTACTTC. Translation gives CASSQGALSSYEQYF. This sequence joins TRBV4-2 and TRBJ2-7; D is unclear. The CDR3 contains 15 residues. Germline V gives CDR1 LGHNA, CDR2 YNFKEQ. The V and J ends lost 1 base and 0 bases respectively, with 10 bases between them.

This CDR3 reads CASSIWTSGGPPYEQYV. DNA for the CDR3: TGTGCCAGCAGCATATGGACTAGCGGGGGTCCCCCCTACGAGCAGTACGTC. The chain links TRBV7-2 to TRBJ2-7; 13 bases are a match to TRBD2. This CDR3 spans 17 amino acids. V trimming: 5 bases; J trimming: 2 bases; junction bases outside the gene matches: 9. Germline CDR1 SGHTA, CDR2 FQGNSA.

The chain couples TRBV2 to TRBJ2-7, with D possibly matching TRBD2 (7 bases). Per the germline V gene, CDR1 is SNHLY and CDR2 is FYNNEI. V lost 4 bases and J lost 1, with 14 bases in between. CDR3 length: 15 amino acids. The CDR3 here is CASSGARGGSYEQYV. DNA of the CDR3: TGTGCCAGCAGTGGAGCCAGGGGAGGGTCCTACGAGCAGTACGTC.

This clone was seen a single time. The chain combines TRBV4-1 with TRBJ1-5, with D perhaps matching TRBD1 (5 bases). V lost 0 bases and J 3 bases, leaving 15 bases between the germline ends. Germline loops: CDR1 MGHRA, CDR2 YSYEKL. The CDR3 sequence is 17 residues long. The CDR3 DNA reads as TGCGCCAGCAGCCAAGATATGGGGCAGGAACTCAATCAGCCCCAGCATTTT. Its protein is CASSQDMGQELNQPQHF.

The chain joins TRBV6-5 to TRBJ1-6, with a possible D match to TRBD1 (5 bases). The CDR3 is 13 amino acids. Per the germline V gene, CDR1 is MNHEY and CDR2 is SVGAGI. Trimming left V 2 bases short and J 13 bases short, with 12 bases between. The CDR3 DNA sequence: TGTGCCAGCAGTTACGCTTCGGACATTCCCCTCCACTTT. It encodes CASSYASDIPLHF.

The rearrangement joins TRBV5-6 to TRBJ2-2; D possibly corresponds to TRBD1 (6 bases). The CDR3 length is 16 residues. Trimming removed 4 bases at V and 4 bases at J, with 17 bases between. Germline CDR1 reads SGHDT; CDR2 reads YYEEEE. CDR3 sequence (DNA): TGTGCCAGCAGCCCCCGCCTTTTAGGGGGCACCGGGGAGCTGTTTTTT. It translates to CASSPRLLGGTGELFF. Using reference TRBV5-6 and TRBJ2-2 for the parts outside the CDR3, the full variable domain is DAGVTQSPTHLIKTRGQQVTLRCSPKSGHDTVSWYQQALGQGPQFIFQYYEEEERQRGNFPDRFSGHQFPNYSSELNVNALLLGDSALYLCASSPRLLGGTGELFFGEGSRLTVL.

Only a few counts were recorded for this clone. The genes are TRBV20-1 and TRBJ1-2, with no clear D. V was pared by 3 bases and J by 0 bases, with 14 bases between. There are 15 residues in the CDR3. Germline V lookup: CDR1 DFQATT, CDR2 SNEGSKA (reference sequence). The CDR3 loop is CSASYFRNSNYGYTF. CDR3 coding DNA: TGCAGTGCTAGTTACTTCAGGAATTCTAACTATGGCTACACCTTC.

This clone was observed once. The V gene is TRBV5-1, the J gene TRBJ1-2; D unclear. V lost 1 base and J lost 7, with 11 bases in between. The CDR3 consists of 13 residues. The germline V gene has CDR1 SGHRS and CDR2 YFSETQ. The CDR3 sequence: CASSLIQFSGYTF. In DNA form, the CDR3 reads TGCGCCAGCAGCTTGATCCAATTTAGTGGCTACACCTTC.

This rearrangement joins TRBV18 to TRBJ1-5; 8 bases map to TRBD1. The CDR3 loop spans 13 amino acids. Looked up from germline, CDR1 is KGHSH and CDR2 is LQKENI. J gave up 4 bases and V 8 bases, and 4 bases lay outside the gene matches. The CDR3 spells CASQDRENQPQHF. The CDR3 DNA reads TGTGCCAGCCAGGACAGGGAAAATCAGCCCCAGCATTTT.

The DNA for the CDR3 is TGTGCCATCAGCGTGACAGGCGAGGATGAAGCTTTCTTT. It is translated as CAISVTGEDEAFF. This chain joins TRBV10-3 and TRBJ1-1, with D possibly TRBD1 on 6 matching bases. This CDR3 has 13 amino acids. Looked up from germline, CDR1 is ENHRY and CDR2 is SYGVKD. V lost 6 bases to trimming and J lost 7 bases, with 15 bases between them.

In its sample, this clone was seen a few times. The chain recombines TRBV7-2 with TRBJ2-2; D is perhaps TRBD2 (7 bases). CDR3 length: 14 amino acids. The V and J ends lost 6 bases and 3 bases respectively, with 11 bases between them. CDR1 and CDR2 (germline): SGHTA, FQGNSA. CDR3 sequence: CASRGGRDTGELFF. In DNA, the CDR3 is TGTGCCAGCAGGGGGGGGCGAGACACCGGGGAGCTGTTTTTT. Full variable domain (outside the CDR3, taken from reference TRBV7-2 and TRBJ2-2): GAGVSQSPSNKVTEKGKDVELRCDPISGHTALYWYRQSLGQGLEFLIYFQGNSAPDKSGLPSDRFSAERTGGSVSTLTIQRTQQEDSAVYLCASRGGRDTGELFFGEGSRLTVL.